This T cell receptor beta chain was found in a study of shared clonotypes between healthy human individuals (dated by TCRdb to about 2020). For the study in its entirety: A few men and two women, aged 18 to 49 years, made up the cohort. For each donor, CD4 naive and CD4 memory were each given three plates, CD8 naive was given two plates, and CD8 memory was given one plate. Blood TCR repertoires of a handful of healthy adults were deeply sequenced to estimate repertoire size and the extent of clonotype sharing between individuals. Libraries were prepared and TCR repertoires were sequenced by different laboratories using diverse techniques, in order to increase sequencing depth and limit assay-specific biases. Leukapheresis yielded between about 0.94 and 9 billion PBMCs per donor.

Study-wide findings and limitations: The small number of donors limited the genetic and exposure-history diversity represented. Incomplete sequencing was indicated by rarefaction of sorted-subset datasets, despite the large sequencing depth. Larger estimated clonotype richness was generally found for naive subsets than for memory subsets. Sampling was limited to blood, and TCR repertoires in tissue likely differ from TCR repertoires in blood. Pairwise subsampling led to the expectation that sequencing depth would affect the degree of clonotype sharing among donors. Sharing across four donors was observed for 5% to 6.5% of naive CD4, under 4% of naive CD8, around 2.5% of memory CD4, and around 0.44% of memory CD8 clonotypes. Clonotypes shared by all four sorted-subset donors showed higher generation probabilities than non-shared clonotypes.

CD8 naive samples consisted of CD45RO-negative cells that were positively selected for CCR7, yielding a CD45RA+CCR7+ population without TemRA cells. The donors were healthy, HIV-negative adults with no recently reported acute infections or vaccinations. Every donor was a Caucasian adult residing in Nashville, Tennessee, USA. Blood was obtained by leukapheresis, after which PBMCs were separated by Ficoll-Histopaque density gradient centrifugation and cryopreserved in liquid nitrogen vapor phase. Purity and quantity of every magnetically sorted T cell population were checked by analytical flow cytometry. Genomic DNA was isolated from each sorted fraction and quantified by UV absorbance on a Nanodrop 2000c. Using the deep immunoSEQ assay, TCR CDR3 regions were amplified from genomic DNA by multiplex PCR. Extracted genomic DNA from each cell subset was spread evenly across all wells of several immunoSEQ 96-well plates, with each plate serving as a replicate. Each replicate PCR for sorted subsets received 200 ng genomic DNA, equal to roughly 33,000 T cell genomes. Purified libraries were quantified with a Qubit 3.0 fluorometer, sized on a Bioanalyzer 2100, and re-quantified with the KAPA Library Quantification kit. Each immunoSEQ 96-well plate was sequenced on its own single-read 150-cycle Illumina NextSeq 550 flow cell. The authors processed their data as follows. Because the immunoSEQ output included only junctional sequences and no quality scores, the filtering could not be the same as the filtering used for full-length reads. Sequences were annotated with PyIR, a Python wrapper for IgBLAST v1.9, using IMGT germline references to assign V/J genes and CDR3. Any read was removed if the V/J assignment was weak (E-value above 1e-6), the CDR3 was missing, or the read contained stop codons, out-of-frame junctions, or ambiguous translated residues. V3J clonotypes were defined by identical inferred V gene, J gene, and CDR3 amino acid sequence. The percentage overlap between two repertoires was calculated by dividing the number of shared unique clonotypes by the size of the smaller repertoire. Richness of each repertoire was evaluated using RTK rarefaction, the Chao1 estimator, and Recon v2.1 estimates of unobserved clonotypes. Generation probabilities were computed with OLGA for all TCRbeta clonotypes obtained by the gDNA method from a handful of donors. The table comes from immuneACCESS by way of TCRdb, which keeps in-frame sequences with V and J called. Part of the clones is missing from these tables; in studies checked, under half for an unresolved V gene and the rest for unknown reasons. The D gene and trimming were derived from the DNA, and the V and J assignments and clone size from that table. This sample is represented by about 2,100,000 clones; under 95% of them were singletons. The top ten clonotypes cover roughly 1.8% of the sample.

CDR1 is given as MGHRA and CDR2 as YSYEKL, both from the germline V gene. The CDR3 goes from the cysteine to the phenylalanine over 14 residues. Of the read, only the CDR3 DNA is kept; its 42 bases are in frame from base 1. V gives up 3 bases and J gives up 5 bases, and the segment between their germline ends measures 14 bases. Regarding this clone: Its antigen target is currently unknown. Base qualities are not recorded, but no much larger clone differs from it by a single base.

The rearrangement combines TRBV4-1 with TRBJ2-7, with the D call tentatively TRBD1 or TRBD2, each fitting 5 bases. The TCR was taken from a man younger than 30 in good health. Some clones in this sample may be carry-over from other donors' samples. The sample comprised naive CD8+ T cells from PBMCs. The sample's cell subset or site label, decoded: CD45RA+CCR7+. The DNA sequence is as follows: TGCGCCAGCAGCCAGATACCCGGGGCCGACGAGCAGTACTTC. Its amino acids are CASSQIPGADEQYF.